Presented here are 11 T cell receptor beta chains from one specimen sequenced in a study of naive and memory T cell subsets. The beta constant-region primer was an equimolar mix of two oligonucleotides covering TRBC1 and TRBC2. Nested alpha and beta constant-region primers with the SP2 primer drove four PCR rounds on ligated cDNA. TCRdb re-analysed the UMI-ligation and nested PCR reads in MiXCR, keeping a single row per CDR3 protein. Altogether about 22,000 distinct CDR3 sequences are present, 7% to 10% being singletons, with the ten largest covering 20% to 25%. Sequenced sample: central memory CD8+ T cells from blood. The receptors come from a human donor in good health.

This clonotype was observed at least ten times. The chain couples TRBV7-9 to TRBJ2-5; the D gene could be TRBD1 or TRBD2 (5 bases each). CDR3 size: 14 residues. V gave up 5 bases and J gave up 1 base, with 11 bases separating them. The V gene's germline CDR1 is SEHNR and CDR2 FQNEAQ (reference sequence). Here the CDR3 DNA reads TGTGCCAGCAGCCTCGGGACGGTCCAAGAGACCCAGTACTTC. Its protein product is CASSLGTVQETQYF.

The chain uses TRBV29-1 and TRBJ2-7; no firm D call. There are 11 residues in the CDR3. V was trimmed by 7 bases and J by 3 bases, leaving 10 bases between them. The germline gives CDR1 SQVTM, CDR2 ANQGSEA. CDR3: CSATSDYEQYF. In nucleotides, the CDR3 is TGCAGCGCAACCTCTGACTACGAGCAGTACTTC.

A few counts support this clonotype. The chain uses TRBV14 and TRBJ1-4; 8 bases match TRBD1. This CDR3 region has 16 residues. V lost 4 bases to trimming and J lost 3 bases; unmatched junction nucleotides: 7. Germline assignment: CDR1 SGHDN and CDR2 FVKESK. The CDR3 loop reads CASSPGGNWANEKLFF. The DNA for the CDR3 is TGTGCCAGCAGCCCAGGGGGCAATTGGGCTAATGAAAAACTGTTTTTT. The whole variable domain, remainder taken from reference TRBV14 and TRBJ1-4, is EAGVTQFPSHSVIEKGQTVTLRCDPISGHDNLYWYRRVMGKEIKFLLHFVKESKQDESGMPNNRFLAERTGGTYSTLKVQPAELEDSGVYFCASSPGGNWANEKLFFGSGTQLSVL.

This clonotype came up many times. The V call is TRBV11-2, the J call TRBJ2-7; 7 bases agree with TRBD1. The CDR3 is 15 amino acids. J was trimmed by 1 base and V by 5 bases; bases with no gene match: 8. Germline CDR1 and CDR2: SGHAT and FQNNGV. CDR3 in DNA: TGTGCCAGCAGCCATCCTGTCAGGGGGTCCTACGAGCAGTACTTC. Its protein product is CASSHPVRGSYEQYF.

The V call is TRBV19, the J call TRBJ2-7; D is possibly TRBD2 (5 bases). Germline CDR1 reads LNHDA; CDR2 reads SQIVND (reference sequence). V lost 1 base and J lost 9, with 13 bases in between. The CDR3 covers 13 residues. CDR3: CASSIGLAGAQYF. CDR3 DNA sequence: TGTGCCAGTAGTATAGGTCTGGCGGGCGCGCAGTACTTC.

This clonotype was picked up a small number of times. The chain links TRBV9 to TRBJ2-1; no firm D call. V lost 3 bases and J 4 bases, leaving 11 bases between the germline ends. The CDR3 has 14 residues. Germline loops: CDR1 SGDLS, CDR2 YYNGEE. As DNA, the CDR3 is TGTGCCAGCAGCGGATCTCTGGCGTACAATGAGCAGTTCTTC. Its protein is CASSGSLAYNEQFF.

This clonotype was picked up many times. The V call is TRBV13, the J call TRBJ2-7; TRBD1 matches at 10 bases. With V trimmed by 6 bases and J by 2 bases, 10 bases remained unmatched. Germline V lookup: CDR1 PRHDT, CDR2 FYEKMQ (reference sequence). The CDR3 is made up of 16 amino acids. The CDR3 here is CASSQSADRGTYEQYF. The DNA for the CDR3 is TGTGCCAGCAGTCAATCAGCGGACAGGGGGACCTACGAGCAGTACTTC.

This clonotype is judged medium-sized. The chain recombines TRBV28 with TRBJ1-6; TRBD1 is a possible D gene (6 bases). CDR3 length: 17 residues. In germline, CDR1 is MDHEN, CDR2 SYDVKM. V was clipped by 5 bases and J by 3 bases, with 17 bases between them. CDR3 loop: CASSPLKGGLYNSPLHF. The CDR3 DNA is TGTGCCAGCAGTCCTCTTAAAGGGGGACTCTATAATTCACCCCTCCACTTT.

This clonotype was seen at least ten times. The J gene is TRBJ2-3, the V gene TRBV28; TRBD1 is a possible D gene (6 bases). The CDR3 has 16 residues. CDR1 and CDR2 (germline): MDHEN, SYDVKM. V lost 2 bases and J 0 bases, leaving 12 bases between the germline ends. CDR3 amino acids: CASSLRGTFSTDTQYF. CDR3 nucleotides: TGTGCCAGCAGTTTAAGGGGGACCTTCAGCACAGATACGCAGTATTTT.

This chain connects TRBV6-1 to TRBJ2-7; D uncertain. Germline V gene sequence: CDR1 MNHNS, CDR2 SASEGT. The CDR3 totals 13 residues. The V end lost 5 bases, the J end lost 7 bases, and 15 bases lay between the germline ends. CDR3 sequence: CASSYYFGEEQYF. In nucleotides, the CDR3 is TGTGCCAGCAGTTACTATTTTGGGGAAGAGCAGTACTTC.

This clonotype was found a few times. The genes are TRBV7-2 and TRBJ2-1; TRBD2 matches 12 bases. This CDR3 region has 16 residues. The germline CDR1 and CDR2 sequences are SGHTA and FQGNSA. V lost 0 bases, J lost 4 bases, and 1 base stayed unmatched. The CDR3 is CASSLATSGGYNEQFF. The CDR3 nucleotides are TGTGCCAGCAGCTTAGCTACTAGCGGGGGGTACAATGAGCAGTTCTTC.